This paragraph covers one T cell receptor (beta chain) sequence. At one boundary the junction diverges from the germline segment, which might be a read error. This sample stems from a study of blood T cell repertoires in COVID-19. The CDR3 is made up of 14 amino acids. The V gene's germline CDR1 is MNHEY and CDR2 SVGAGI. Profiling relied on immunoSEQ multiplex PCR, and the TCRdb table lists in-frame clones only, not all of them. The data contain about 190,000 clones, over 75% of them singletons. The sequence was collected from a woman aged 45-65 years with acute or convalescent COVID-19. This chain links TRBV6-5 with TRBJ1-2; D is undetermined. Sequenced input: peripheral blood. The CDR3 nucleotides read TGTGTCAGCAGCCGGTCCCAAGCTAACTATGGCTACACCTTC. It translates to CVSSRSQANYGYTF.